This T cell receptor (beta chain) was captured by sequencing in a study of Ad26.COV2.S vaccination and SARS-CoV-2 variants. The treatment denotes: roughly 19 received Ad26.COV2.S at low or high dose, single or two shots; about 5 received placebo; per-sample allocation not given. On day 63 after the first injection, vaccine and placebo recipients gave samples. The ends were cut back, 4 bases at V and 4 bases at J, with 14 bases in the middle. The germline CDR1 and CDR2 sequences are LGHNA and YNFKEQ. The CDR3 contains 15 residues. Clones were sequenced by immunoSEQ multiplex PCR, and TCRdb holds only the in-frame ones, with some missing. The sample contains 350,000 to 500,000 clones, 90% of which appear only once.

The rearrangement uses TRBV4-2 and TRBJ1-5; no firm D call. The source material was peripheral blood, sampled in a trial of Ad26.COV2.S vaccine versus placebo. This clonotype was obtained from a person between 18 and 59 years old who received the Ad26.COV2.S COVID-19 vaccine or a placebo. The CDR3 DNA follows: TGTGCCAGCAGCCCCGAGGTCACAACTAATCAGCCCCAGCATTTT. Translating gives CASSPEVTTNQPQHF.